This T cell receptor (beta chain) derives from a study of response to subunit inactivated influenza vaccine. Study-level results: Authors suggested few new T cells are recruited by each seasonal influenza vaccination.

Each CDR3 protein is one row after TCRdb ran MiXCR on the RT-PCR reads. The sample includes 650,000 to 850,000 distinct CDR3 sequences, about 15% of them seen just once. On this clonotype: The antigen is undetermined.

This material consisted of PBMCs from blood, taken 14 to 15 days before vaccination. The sequence derives from a middle-aged man who received an inactivated influenza vaccine.

The CDR3: CASSEKGEGQPQHF. The CDR3, as DNA: TGCGCCAGCAGTGAAAAGGGAGAGGGACAGCCCCAGCATTTT. V gene TRBV10-2 combines with J gene TRBJ1-5, with D unresolved. CDR3 length: 14 residues. Germline loops: CDR1 WSHSY, CDR2 SAAADI. V lost 3 bases to trimming and J lost 7 bases, with 13 bases between them.